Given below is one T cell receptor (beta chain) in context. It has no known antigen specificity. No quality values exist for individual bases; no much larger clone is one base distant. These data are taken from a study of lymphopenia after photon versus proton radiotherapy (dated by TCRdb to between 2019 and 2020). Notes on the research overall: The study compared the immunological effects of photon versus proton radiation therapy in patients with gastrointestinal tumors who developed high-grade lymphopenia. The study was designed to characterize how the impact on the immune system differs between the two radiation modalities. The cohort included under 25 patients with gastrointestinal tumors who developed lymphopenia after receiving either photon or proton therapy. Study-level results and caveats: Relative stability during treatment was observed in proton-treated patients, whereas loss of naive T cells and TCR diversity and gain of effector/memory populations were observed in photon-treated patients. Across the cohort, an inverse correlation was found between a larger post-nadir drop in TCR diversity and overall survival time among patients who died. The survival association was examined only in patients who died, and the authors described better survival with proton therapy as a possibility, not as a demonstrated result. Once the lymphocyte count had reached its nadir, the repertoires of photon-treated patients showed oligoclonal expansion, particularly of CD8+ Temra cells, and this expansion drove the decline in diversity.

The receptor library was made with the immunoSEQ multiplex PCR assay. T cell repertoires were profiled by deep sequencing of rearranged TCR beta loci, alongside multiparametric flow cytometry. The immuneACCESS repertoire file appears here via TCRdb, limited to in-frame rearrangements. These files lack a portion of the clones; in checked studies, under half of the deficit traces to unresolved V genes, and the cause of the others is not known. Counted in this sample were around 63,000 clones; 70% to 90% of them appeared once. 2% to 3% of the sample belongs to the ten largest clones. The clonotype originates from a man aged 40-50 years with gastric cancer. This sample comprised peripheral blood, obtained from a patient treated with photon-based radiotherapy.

The CDR3 protein is CASSLRYSGNTIYF. The sequenced DNA: TGTGCCAGCAGCTTACGGTACTCTGGAAACACCATATATTTT. The rearrangement joined TRBV5-6 to TRBJ1-3; the D gene cannot be resolved reliably. From the cysteine through the phenylalanine, the CDR3 covers 14 amino acids. The kept DNA is CDR3 alone, 42 bases in frame from the first base. A distance of 6 bases separates the germline ends of V and J, which lose 2 bases and 0 bases respectively. CDR1 and CDR2 are drawn from the germline V gene: SGHDT, YYEEEE.